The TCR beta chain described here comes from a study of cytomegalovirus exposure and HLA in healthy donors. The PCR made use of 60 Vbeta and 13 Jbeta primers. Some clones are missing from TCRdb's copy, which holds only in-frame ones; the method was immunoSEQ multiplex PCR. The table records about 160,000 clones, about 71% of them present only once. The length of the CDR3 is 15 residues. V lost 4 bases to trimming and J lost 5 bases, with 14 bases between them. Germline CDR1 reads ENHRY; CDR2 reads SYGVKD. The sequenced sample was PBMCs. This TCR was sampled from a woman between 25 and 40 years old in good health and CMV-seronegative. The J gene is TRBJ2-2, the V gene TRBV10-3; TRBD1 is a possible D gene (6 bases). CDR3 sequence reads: CAISGGPQKTGELFF. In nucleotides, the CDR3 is TGTGCCATCAGTGGGGGGCCTCAAAAGACCGGGGAGCTGTTTTTT.